The rows below give T cell receptor beta chains drawn from one sample of a study of T cells expressing NK-cell markers. TCRdb reprocessed the 5' RACE reads and stores each CDR3 protein as one record, lacking DNA. The table for this sample gives about 260,000 distinct CDR3 sequences. Sequencing input: blood T cells: a sorted CD56 or NKG2C T cell subset, CD4+ or CD8+ T cells, or bulk PBMC T cells (not recorded which). Every receptor here comes from a man aged 18 to 30 in good health. CDR3s include the opening cysteine and the closing phenylalanine or tryptophan.

j_call v_call cdr3_aa
TRBJ1-2 TRBV12-3/TRBV12-4 CASSEPPDLPGGYTF
TRBJ2-3 TRBV29-1 CSVKVTITDTQYF
TRBJ2-3 TRBV10-3 CAISESTGNTDTQYF
TRBJ2-1 TRBV6-4 CASSDSYGRYEQFF
TRBJ2-7 TRBV29-1 CSVEGDYPSSYEQYF
TRBJ2-5 TRBV12-3/TRBV12-4 CASKLLAGDETQYF
TRBJ2-2 TRBV10-3 CAISGQGADGELFF
TRBJ2-2 TRBV12-3/TRBV12-4 CASSLRVTGELFF
TRBJ2-7 TRBV4-3 CASSQVPRSYEQYF
TRBJ2-1 TRBV6-1 CASALREGYNEQFF
TRBJ1-2 TRBV6-1 CASSPRGGRYGYTF
TRBJ1-1 TRBV6-2/TRBV6-3 CASSLIGLNTEAFF
TRBJ2-4 TRBV20-1 CSALREGGSIQYF
TRBJ2-3 TRBV12-3/TRBV12-4 CASSPSGAQDTQYF
TRBJ2-7 TRBV28 CASSEPTPAGGDEQYF
TRBJ2-3 TRBV4-3 CASSQDSTGYTDTQYF
TRBJ2-3 TRBV12-3/TRBV12-4 CASSLSSGQVTQYF
TRBJ2-5 TRBV29-1 CSVQGGTGQETQYF
TRBJ1-1 TRBV12-3/TRBV12-4 CASSLLQGGTEAFF
TRBJ2-5 TRBV5-1 CASSPMTRGQETQYF
TRBJ2-5 TRBV29-1 CSVANSLQETQYF
TRBJ2-7 TRBV6-5 CASESLAEQYF
TRBJ2-7 TRBV12-3/TRBV12-4 CASSIGQGNSYEQYF
TRBJ2-1 TRBV3-1 CASSQGWVGGVYQDNEQFF
TRBJ2-1 TRBV5-1 CASSLYSGENNEQFF
TRBJ2-3 TRBV6-5 CASSPTSGAFFTDTQYF
TRBJ1-5 TRBV6-5 CASSYSRTLSNQPQHF